What follows describes a single T cell receptor beta chain. In the original processing: Scientists estimated how many nucleated cells there were by amplifying reference gene primers. Libraries were prepared by immunoSEQ multiplex PCR; TCRdb keeps only in-frame clonotypes and omits some of them. V, J and clone size were drawn from that table, and D and trimming were deduced from the DNA. The sample has fewer than 20,000 clones, roughly 88% seen once; the top ten hold roughly 37%. Germline assignment: CDR1 LNHDA and CDR2 SQIVND (reference sequence). CDR3 length: 17 residues. With V trimmed by 5 bases and J by 3 bases, 11 bases remained unmatched. This record belongs to a study of blood T cell repertoires in COVID-19. Whole-study context: The United States, Italy and Spain supplied acute and convalescent COVID-19 samples. Sources were T cells, B-cell-depleted T cells, or PBMCs; the material itself was cDNA or gDNA.

This receptor was taken from a man aged 65-85 years in a cohort sampled during active COVID-19. The chain links TRBV19 to TRBJ2-2, with 8 bases lining up with TRBD2. The sequenced material came from peripheral blood. CDR3 in amino acids: CASSVGSGASDTGELFF. The CDR3 region has the DNA TGTGCCAGTAGTGTTGGTAGCGGGGCTTCAGACACCGGGGAGCTGTTTTTT.